This is a list of T cell receptor beta chains from one sample in a study of graft-versus-host responses after intestinal transplantation. Some clones are missing from TCRdb's copy, which holds only in-frame ones; the method was immunoSEQ multiplex PCR. The sample yields fewer than 8,500 clones, 83% seen once. Material: ileum tissue, obtained 300 to 320 days after intestinal transplant. These TCRs come from a human patient who received an intestinal transplant, so some T cells may come from the graft donor. Each CDR3 is given with its conserved first and last residue.

j_call: TRBJ1-1; v_call: TRBV7-3; cdr3_aa: CASSLTGGTMNTEAFF
j_call: TRBJ2-1; v_call: TRBV9; cdr3_aa: CASSVEGGASGEEEQFF
j_call: TRBJ1-2; v_call: TRBV25-1; cdr3_aa: CASSESGTVNYGYTF
j_call: TRBJ1-2; v_call: TRBV2; cdr3_aa: CASMGFGGYGYTF
j_call: TRBJ2-4; v_call: TRBV4-1; cdr3_aa: CASSQDIGRADIQYF
j_call: TRBJ2-2; v_call: TRBV6-1; cdr3_aa: CASSSYRDTGELFF
j_call: TRBJ2-7; v_call: TRBV5-1; cdr3_aa: CASSLEAGPYEQYF
j_call: TRBJ2-2; v_call: TRBV21-1; cdr3_aa: CASSKAGGTGDTGELFF
j_call: TRBJ2-2; v_call: TRBV19; cdr3_aa: CASSISGTGGAGELFF
j_call: TRBJ2-1; v_call: TRBV28; cdr3_aa: CASSLLAGVYNEQFF
j_call: TRBJ1-3; v_call: TRBV12-5; cdr3_aa: CASGLTSWGGIFGNTIYF
j_call: TRBJ2-7; v_call: TRBV5-4; cdr3_aa: CASSLGASYEQYF
j_call: TRBJ1-2; v_call: TRBV14; cdr3_aa: CAGRQLGQDYGYTF
j_call: TRBJ2-3; v_call: TRBV6-1; cdr3_aa: CASSALGTDTQYF
j_call: TRBJ2-7; v_call: TRBV11-2; cdr3_aa: CASSTDDRGGNEQYF
j_call: TRBJ1-5; v_call: TRBV7-5; cdr3_aa: CVRRGLNQPQHF
j_call: TRBJ1-1; v_call: TRBV6-1; cdr3_aa: CASRNDRGRNTEAFF
j_call: TRBJ2-3; v_call: TRBV6-4; cdr3_aa: CASSDSREPDTQYF
j_call: TRBJ2-5; v_call: TRBV9; cdr3_aa: CARSVGASGGAGETQYF
j_call: TRBJ1-5; v_call: TRBV5-5; cdr3_aa: CASSLISGLNQPQHF
j_call: TRBJ1-3; v_call: TRBV10-2; cdr3_aa: CASSERLSGNTIYF
j_call: TRBJ2-4; v_call: TRBV28; cdr3_aa: CASSFDRVENIQYF
j_call: TRBJ1-2; v_call: TRBV6-5; cdr3_aa: CASSYSRQLLSYTF
j_call: TRBJ1-2; v_call: TRBV30; cdr3_aa: CAWSAGGDGYTF
j_call: TRBJ1-1; v_call: TRBV28; cdr3_aa: CASSLSIGAGGATEAFF
j_call: TRBJ2-7; v_call: TRBV5-5; cdr3_aa: CASSLGLPGEQYF
j_call: TRBJ2-5; v_call: TRBV7-3; cdr3_aa: CASSFRGSGGETQYF
j_call: TRBJ2-3; v_call: TRBV6-4; cdr3_aa: CASSDSTTDTQYF
j_call: TRBJ2-3; v_call: TRBV6-1; cdr3_aa: CASSVQRGMIGGTDTQYF
j_call: TRBJ2-3; v_call: TRBV6-4; cdr3_aa: CASSASGSTDTQYF
j_call: TRBJ1-5; v_call: TRBV6-1; cdr3_aa: CASSRDSNQPQHF